The 29 T cell receptor beta chains below were found in one sample sequenced in a study of blood T cell repertoires in COVID-19. Assay: immunoSEQ multiplex PCR; the TCRdb copy retains only in-frame clones and omits some. The sample contains a few hundred thousand clones, around 90% of which appear only once. The sequencing input was PBMCs or T cells enriched from blood (not recorded which). The receptors here all came from a young woman with acute COVID-19.

This clone has a single count. Distinct nucleotide sequences in the sample also encode this CDR3. This rearrangement joins TRBV28 to TRBJ2-6, with D possibly TRBD2 on 5 matching bases. This CDR3 is 15 amino acids long. V shed 3 bases and J shed 2 bases, with 8 bases lying between them. CDR1 and CDR2 from the germline V gene are MDHEN and SYDVKM. In DNA form, the CDR3 reads TGTGCCAGCAGTTTGGCGGGTCCTGGGGCCAACGTCCTGACTTTC. The encoded protein is CASSLAGPGANVLTF.

The V and J genes are TRBV10-2 and TRBJ2-3; 11 bases fit TRBD2. The germline gives CDR1 WSHSY, CDR2 SAAADI. V gave up 3 bases and J gave up 3 bases; unmatched junction bases: 2. The CDR3 totals 15 residues. This CDR3 is CASSEASGRTDTQYF. The CDR3 DNA is TGCGCCAGCAGTGAAGCTAGCGGGAGGACAGATACGCAGTATTTT.

The chain carries TRBV3-1 (or the pseudogene TRBV3-2) and TRBJ1-3, with D unresolved. Trimming took off 4 bases at V and 0 bases at J, with 7 bases between the two ends. Germline V gives CDR1 LGHDT, CDR2 YNNKEL (reference sequence). The CDR3 runs 14 residues. Written as DNA, the CDR3 is TGTGCCAGCAGCCGGGCTGTCTCTGGAAACACCATATATTTT. Translating gives CASSRAVSGNTIYF.

This clone was seen only once. The V and J genes are TRBV15 and TRBJ2-5, with D possibly TRBD2 on 7 matching bases. V was pared by 0 bases and J by 1 base, with 21 bases between. Germline V gives CDR1 LNHNV, CDR2 YYDKDF (reference sequence). The length of the CDR3 is 19 residues. This chain's CDR3 is CATSRDRGGASGVQETQYF. The CDR3 DNA is TGTGCCACCAGCAGAGATCGAGGGGGGGCGAGCGGGGTCCAAGAGACCCAGTACTTC.

V and J are TRBV18 and TRBJ2-7, with a possible D match to TRBD2 (5 bases). V was pared by 0 bases and J by 12 bases, with 12 bases between. Germline-derived CDR1 and CDR2 are KGHSH and LQKENI. The length of the CDR3 is 12 residues. The CDR3 here is CASSPPLGGWYF. In DNA, the CDR3 is TGTGCCAGCTCACCACCGCTTGGCGGGTGGTACTTC.

The V call is TRBV28, the J call TRBJ2-2; 7 nucleotides match TRBD1. CDR3 length equals 15 residues. V lost 5 bases and J lost 0; bases outside the gene matches: 3. Germline CDR1 reads MDHEN; CDR2 reads SYDVKM. CDR3 amino acids: CASSKQGSNTGELFF. The CDR3 nucleotides are TGTGCCAGCAGTAAACAGGGGTCGAACACCGGGGAGCTGTTTTTT.

This clone was detected only once. This sequence joins TRBV9 and TRBJ2-3, with 10 bases fitting TRBD1. Trimming at V came to 4 bases and at J to 3 bases, leaving 2 bases not matched to a gene. This CDR3 spans 14 amino acids. The germline gives CDR1 SGDLS, CDR2 YYNGEE. CDR3 loop: CASSRQGATDTQYF. CDR3 nucleotides: TGTGCCAGCAGCAGACAGGGGGCGACAGATACGCAGTATTTT.

V is TRBV4-1 and J is TRBJ1-4; D remains unclear. Trimming stripped 2 bases from V and 7 bases from J, with 11 bases between. The CDR3 covers 14 residues. CDR1 MGHRA and CDR2 YSYEKL come from the germline V gene. The DNA of the CDR3 is TGCGCCAGCAGCCAAACCTACGCCTTTGAAAAACTGTTTTTT. Amino acids: CASSQTYAFEKLFF.

This chain uses TRBV10-3 with TRBJ2-7, with 7 positions matching TRBD1. Trimming cost V 6 bases and J 5 bases; bases outside gene matches: 10. The CDR3 consists of 14 residues. Germline assignment: CDR1 ENHRY and CDR2 SYGVKD. CDR3 in amino acids: CAISHGTALHEQYF. The CDR3 nucleotides are TGTGCCATCAGCCACGGGACAGCCTTGCACGAGCAGTACTTC.

The gene calls are TRBV29-1 and TRBJ2-2; 7 bases line up with TRBD2. From germline, CDR1 is SQVTM and CDR2 ANQGSEA. This CDR3 region has 12 residues. With 5 bases clipped from V and 3 bases from J, the junction kept 0 bases outside the gene matches. CDR3 DNA sequence: TGCAGCGTTCTAGCGGACACCGGGGAGCTGTTTTTT. Translation gives CSVLADTGELFF.

V usage is TRBV5-1 and J usage is TRBJ2-1; 7 bases line up with TRBD2. Per the germline V gene, CDR1 is SGHRS and CDR2 is YFSETQ. The CDR3 consists of 15 residues. With V trimmed by 0 bases and J by 5 bases, 5 bases remained unmatched. CDR3 sequence (DNA): TGCGCCAGCAGCTTGGAGGCTAGCGGACACAATGAGCAGTTCTTC. Translated, it gives CASSLEASGHNEQFF.

The J gene is TRBJ2-7, the V gene TRBV12-5; 7 positions agree with TRBD1. The germline CDR1 and CDR2 sequences are LGHNT and FRNRAP. The CDR3 has 18 residues. V lost 6 bases to trimming and J lost 7 bases; unmatched junction nucleotides: 24. This chain's CDR3 is CASGKDRELWGLGGEQYF. CDR3 sequence (DNA): TGTGCTAGTGGAAAAGACAGGGAGCTTTGGGGTTTGGGTGGAGAGCAGTACTTC.

This sequence joins TRBV7-8 and TRBJ2-2; D is unresolved. Trimming took 5 bases from V and 8 from J, leaving 21 bases between them. The CDR3 is made up of 16 amino acids. Germline CDR1 is SGHVS and CDR2 is FQNEAQ. CDR3 bases: TGTGCCAGCAGCCCCCCCGGTGGGTTAGCCCGGGGGGAGCTGTTTTTT. It yields the protein CASSPPGGLARGELFF. The variable domain in full, completed from reference TRBV7-8 and TRBJ2-2, reads GAGVSQSPRYKVAKRGQDVALRCDPISGHVSLFWYQQALGQGPEFLTYFQNEAQLDKSGLPSDRFFAERPEGSVSTLKIQRTQQEDSAVYLCASSPPGGLARGELFFGEGSRLTVL.

This chain links TRBV3-1 (or the pseudogene TRBV3-2) with TRBJ2-2; D is ambiguous. The CDR3 length is 14 residues. The germline V gene has CDR1 LGHDT and CDR2 YNNKEL (reference sequence). CDR3 sequence (DNA): TGTGTCAAAAACATGTCACCCCGCACCGGGGAGCTGTTTTTT. Protein: CVKNMSPRTGELFF.

The chain is built from TRBV7-2 and TRBJ2-1, with 12 bases fitting TRBD2. Germline lookup yields CDR1 SGHTA and CDR2 FQGNSA. This CDR3 has 14 residues. With 7 bases clipped from V and 9 bases from J, the junction kept 7 bases outside the gene matches. CDR3 in amino acids: CASNRLAGVAEQFF. The CDR3 region has the DNA TGTGCCAGCAACCGACTAGCGGGAGTCGCTGAGCAGTTCTTC.

This clone was counted a single time. The rearrangement links TRBV12-3 or TRBV12-4 to TRBJ2-7; D is ambiguous. The length of the CDR3 is 11 residues. V dropped 6 bases and J dropped 5 bases, with 8 bases sitting between them. This CDR3 reads CASSGLNEQYF. For the CDR3, the DNA is TGTGCCAGCAGCGGTTTAAACGAGCAGTACTTC.

The rearrangement uses TRBV7-3 and TRBJ2-5; TRBD1 might be the D (6 bases). V lost 4 bases and J lost 5, with 17 bases in between. From germline, CDR1 is SGHTA and CDR2 FQGTGA. The CDR3 runs to 15 residues. The CDR3 DNA is TGTGCCAGCAGCTCACAAACAGGGAGATGGGAGACCCAGTACTTC. Translation gives CASSSQTGRWETQYF.

The chain has TRBV7-9 and TRBJ1-1; a possible D gene is TRBD1 (5 bases). The CDR3 has 13 amino acids. V dropped 9 bases and J dropped 5 bases, with 16 bases sitting between them. Germline CDR1 is SEHNR and CDR2 is FQNEAQ (reference sequence). DNA of the CDR3: TGTGCCAGTATTGGTGGGGGGAGGACTGAAGCTTTCTTT. Its protein product is CASIGGGRTEAFF.

This clone was picked up one time. The V and J genes are TRBV28 and TRBJ2-7; 8 bases agree with TRBD1. V trimming: 5 bases; J trimming: 2 bases; junction bases outside the gene matches: 5. This CDR3 has 14 residues. Germline-derived CDR1 and CDR2 are MDHEN and SYDVKM. CDR3 in DNA: TGTGCCAGCAGTCCCCGGACAGGGCCCTACGAGCAGTACTTC. It specifies CASSPRTGPYEQYF.

This chain connects TRBV25-1 to TRBJ1-2, with D possibly TRBD1 on 5 matching bases. The germline CDR1 and CDR2 sequences are MGHDK and SYGVNS. Trimming took 6 bases from V and 2 from J, leaving 10 bases between them. The CDR3 consists of 13 residues. The CDR3 is CASSTSGNYGYTF. CDR3 sequence (DNA): TGTGCCAGCAGCACCTCAGGGAACTATGGCTACACCTTC.

This rearrangement joins TRBV11-2 to TRBJ2-1, with 7 bases fitting TRBD2. The CDR3 is 14 residues long. Trimming cost V 1 base and J 8 bases; bases outside gene matches: 5. Germline V CDR1 and CDR2: SGHAT, FQNNGV. CDR3 nucleotides: TGTGCCAGCAGCTTAGCCCGAGCGGGACATGAGCAGTTCTTC. Translating it yields CASSLARAGHEQFF.

This clone has a single count. The chain uses TRBV5-6 and TRBJ2-1, with a weak D call TRBD2 (6 bases). CDR3 size: 18 residues. V shed 6 bases and J shed 0 bases, with 22 bases lying between them. Per the germline V gene, CDR1 is SGHDT and CDR2 is YYEEEE. Written as DNA, the CDR3 is TGTGCCAGCAACACCTTGGGGGAGGAGGGCAGCTCCTACAATGAGCAGTTCTTC. Its translation: CASNTLGEEGSSYNEQFF.

This clone was seen just once. The CDR3 sequence: CASRLYAGRGSFSGNTIYF. The DNA for the CDR3 is TGTGCCAGCAGACTATACGCAGGTCGGGGTTCATTCTCTGGAAACACCATATATTTT. The chain combines TRBV7-9 with TRBJ1-3; no reliable D call. Trimming shortened V by 6 bases and J by 0 bases, and 24 bases separated the two germline ends. The CDR3 has 19 amino acids. From germline, CDR1 is SEHNR and CDR2 FQNEAQ (reference sequence).

The rearrangement uses TRBV10-3 and TRBJ2-7; unclear D gene. The CDR3 is 12 residues long. The V end was cut by 3 bases, the J end by 6 bases, with 9 bases between. Looked up from germline, CDR1 is ENHRY and CDR2 is SYGVKD. The CDR3 sequence is CAISDYPGEQYF. In nucleotides, the CDR3 is TGTGCCATCAGTGACTACCCCGGCGAGCAGTACTTC.

V gene TRBV7-9 combines with J gene TRBJ1-4, with no clear D. Germline-derived CDR1 and CDR2 are SEHNR and FQNEAQ (reference sequence). This CDR3 is 11 amino acids long. Here the CDR3 DNA reads TGTGCTGCGGGCGCCGGAGAAAAACTGTTTTTT. Protein: CAAGAGEKLFF.

The table lists this clone with many counts. CDR3 protein: CASQLLAGADTQYF. In nucleotides, the CDR3 is TGTGCCAGCCAACTGCTAGCGGGAGCAGATACGCAGTATTTT. The chain is built from TRBV7-9 and TRBJ2-3; 10 bases fit TRBD2. The CDR3 loop spans 14 amino acids. CDR1 and CDR2 (germline): SEHNR, FQNEAQ (reference sequence). The V and J ends lost 8 bases and 4 bases, in that order; junction bases with no gene match: 6.

The gene calls are TRBV27 and TRBJ2-1, with a weak D call TRBD2 (5 bases). CDR3 length equals 14 residues. Germline assignment: CDR1 MNHEY and CDR2 SMNVEV (reference sequence). V was shortened by 2 bases and J by 8 bases, with 13 bases between the two germline ends. CDR3 sequence: CASSLLGGEYEQFF. The DNA of the CDR3 is TGTGCCAGCAGTTTACTAGGAGGAGAATATGAGCAGTTCTTC.

The chain has TRBV7-2 and TRBJ2-7; 12 bases are shared with TRBD2. V lost 5 bases and J lost 3; bases outside the gene matches: 5. This CDR3 is 15 amino acids long. Germline V gene data show CDR1 as SGHTA and CDR2 as FQGNSA. The CDR3 nucleotides read TGTGCCAGCAGCGTTGGACTAGCGGGGTACTACGAGCAGTACTTC. Its protein is CASSVGLAGYYEQYF.

The chain links TRBV2 to TRBJ1-2; D possibly corresponds to TRBD1 (6 bases). The V gene lost 5 bases and the J gene lost 4 bases, with 8 bases spanning the gap. Looked up from germline, CDR1 is SNHLY and CDR2 is FYNNEI. The CDR3 is 12 residues long. The CDR3 is CASSQGLYGYTF. DNA for the CDR3: TGTGCCAGCAGTCAGGGGCTCTATGGCTACACCTTC.